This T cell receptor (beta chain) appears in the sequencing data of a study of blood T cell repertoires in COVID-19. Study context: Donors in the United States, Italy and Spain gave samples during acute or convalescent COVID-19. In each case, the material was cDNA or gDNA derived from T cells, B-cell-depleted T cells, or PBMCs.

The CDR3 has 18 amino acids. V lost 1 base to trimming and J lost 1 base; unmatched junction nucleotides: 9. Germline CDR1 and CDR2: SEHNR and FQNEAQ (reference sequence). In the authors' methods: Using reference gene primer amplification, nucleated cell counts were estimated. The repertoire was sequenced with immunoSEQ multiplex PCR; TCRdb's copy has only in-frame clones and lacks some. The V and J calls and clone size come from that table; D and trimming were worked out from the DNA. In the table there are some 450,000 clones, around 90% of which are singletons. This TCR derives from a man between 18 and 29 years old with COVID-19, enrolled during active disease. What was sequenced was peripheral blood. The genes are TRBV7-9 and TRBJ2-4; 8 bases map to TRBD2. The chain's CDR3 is CASSLVTSVAFAKNIQYF. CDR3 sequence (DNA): TGTGCCAGCAGCTTAGTGACTAGCGTCGCCTTCGCCAAAAACATTCAGTACTTC.